This T cell receptor (beta chain) is drawn from a study of blood T cell repertoires in COVID-19. Per the study methods: Researchers report that nucleated cell counts were estimated from reference gene primer amplification. Clones were read by immunoSEQ multiplex PCR, and TCRdb kept only the in-frame ones, dropping some. The V and J calls and the clone size are those of that table, but D and trimming were determined from the DNA. The table records under 250,000 clones, almost 85% of them present only once. This TCR came from a woman in her fifties or sixties with active or convalescent COVID-19. What was sequenced was peripheral blood.

The CDR3 sequence is CASGQRTANNSPLHF. The CDR3 DNA sequence: TGTGCCAGCGGCCAGAGAACAGCTAATAATTCACCCCTCCACTTT. This sequence joins TRBV6-5 and TRBJ1-6; D uncertain. The V and J ends lost 8 bases and 5 bases respectively, with 16 bases between them. The CDR3 extends over 15 amino acids. Germline-derived CDR1 and CDR2 are MNHEY and SVGAGI.